This TCR beta chain was captured in a study of cytomegalovirus exposure and HLA in healthy donors. Study-wide findings and caveats: TCR beta chains numbering more than 150 were designated cytomegalovirus-associated.

With respect to this clone: Its antigen remains unidentified.

Germline CDR1 reads WNHNN; CDR2 reads SYGVQD (reference sequence). This CDR3 comprises 16 residues. V gave up 6 bases and J gave up 2 bases; unmatched junction bases: 8. The PCR ran on 60 Vbeta and 13 Jbeta primers. The assay was immunoSEQ multiplex PCR, and TCRdb's table has in-frame clones only and misses some. The table has roughly 130,000 clones, approximately 72% seen once; the top ten hold approximately 1.5%. V gene TRBV10-1 combines with J gene TRBJ2-3; 10 nucleotides align to TRBD1. The sequenced material came from PBMCs. The source is a man younger than 35 in good health and CMV-seronegative. CDR3 sequence: CASSATGTGDTDTQYF. DNA of the CDR3: TGCGCCAGCAGCGCCACCGGGACAGGGGACACAGATACGCAGTATTTT.